The clone carrying this TCR beta chain was detected a few times. Its antigen is not known. This sample was taken from a study of identical twins. Study findings and constraints: Cord blood beta clonotypes present at high abundance carried fewer insertions; no such pattern appeared in memory repertoires.

Germline V gene sequence: CDR1 SQVTM, CDR2 ANQGSEA. With V trimmed by 1 base and J by 1 base, 7 bases remained unmatched. This CDR3 has 16 residues. One entry per CDR3 protein results from TCRdb running MiXCR on the 5' RACE reads. The sample shows 1.5 million to 2 million distinct CDR3 sequences, less than 35% of them seen only once. The specimen sequenced was cord blood. The chain links TRBV29-1 to TRBJ1-1; 9 nucleotides align to TRBD1. This TCR was sampled from a newborn girl in good health. CDR3 sequence (DNA): TGCAGCGTTGAAGTGACTCGGGGACAGGGGAACACTGAAGCTTTCTTT. It codes for CSVEVTRGQGNTEAFF.